This record looks at one T cell receptor (beta chain) sequence and its context. What it binds is not known. This sample was included in a study of T cells in tuberculosis. Study results and caveats: The TCR-beta difference was not significant; alpha differences partly reflected length.

This CDR3 spans 15 amino acids. Germline-derived CDR1 and CDR2 are SGHVS and FQNEAQ. J was trimmed by 2 bases and V by 5 bases; bases with no gene match: 5. TCRdb keeps only in-frame clones here, not all; method: immunoSEQ multiplex PCR. The table has around 29,000 clones, approximately 93% seen once. The chain joins TRBV7-8 to TRBJ1-2, with 10 bases matching TRBD1. This TCR was recovered from a donor aged 10 to 29 with latent tuberculosis or without tuberculosis infection. The sample was PBMCs. The CDR3 nucleotides are TGTGCCAGCAGCCCCCGGGACAGGGGAAACTATGGCTACACCTTC. This codes for CASSPRDRGNYGYTF. Full variable domain (missing parts from reference TRBV7-8 and TRBJ1-2): GAGVSQSPRYKVAKRGQDVALRCDPISGHVSLFWYQQALGQGPEFLTYFQNEAQLDKSGLPSDRFFAERPEGSVSTLKIQRTQQEDSAVYLCASSPRDRGNYGYTFGSGTRLTVV.